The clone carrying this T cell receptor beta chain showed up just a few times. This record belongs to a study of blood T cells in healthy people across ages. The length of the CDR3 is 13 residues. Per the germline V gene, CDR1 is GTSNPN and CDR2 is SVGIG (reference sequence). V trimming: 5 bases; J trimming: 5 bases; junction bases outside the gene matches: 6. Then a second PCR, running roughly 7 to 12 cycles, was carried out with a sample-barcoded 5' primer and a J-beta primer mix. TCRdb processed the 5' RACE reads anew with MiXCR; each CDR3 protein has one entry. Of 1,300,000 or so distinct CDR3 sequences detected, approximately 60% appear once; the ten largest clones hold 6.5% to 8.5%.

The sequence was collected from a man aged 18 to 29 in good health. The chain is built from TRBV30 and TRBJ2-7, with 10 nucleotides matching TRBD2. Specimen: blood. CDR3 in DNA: TGTGCCTGGGCTAGCGGGAGTCCCGACGAGCAGTACTTC. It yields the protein CAWASGSPDEQYF.